A selection of T cell receptor beta chains follows, all from one sample in a study of chemoradiotherapy in HPV16-positive cancers. TCRdb's copy holds only in-frame clones and misses some; the assay was immunoSEQ multiplex PCR. The sample carries 9,500 to 15,000 clones, over 75% recorded once. Sample collection was performed from a patient who underwent chemoradiotherapy. All receptors derive from a human donor with HPV-associated anogenital cancer. The CDR3 runs from the conserved cysteine through the conserved F or W. A D gene is named only where the DNA matches it firmly. Clone size is stated in some rows and not others, as once, few, many or a class when expanded.

V gene: TRBV7-9
J gene: TRBJ1-4
D gene: -
clone size: once
CDR3 protein: CASSSIGHEKLFF
CDR3 DNA: TGTGCCAGCAGCTCGATAGGTCATGAAAAACTGTTTTTT

V gene: TRBV18
J gene: TRBJ2-3
D gene: -
clone size: -
CDR3 protein: CASSSRQVDTQYF
CDR3 DNA: TGTGCCAGCTCATCGCGACAGGTGGATACGCAGTATTTT

V gene: TRBV19
J gene: TRBJ2-6
D gene: TRBD1
clone size: medium-sized
CDR3 protein: CASSGTGGSGANVLTF
CDR3 DNA: TGTGCCAGTAGTGGGACAGGGGGCTCTGGGGCCAACGTCCTGACTTTC

V gene: TRBV10-3
J gene: TRBJ1-5
D gene: -
clone size: few
CDR3 protein: CAISEKGSRQPQHF
CDR3 DNA: TGTGCCATCAGTGAGAAGGGATCGCGGCAGCCCCAGCATTTT

V gene: TRBV28
J gene: TRBJ2-2
D gene: -
clone size: -
CDR3 protein: CASNQVTGELFF
CDR3 DNA: TGTGCCAGCAACCAGGTTACCGGGGAGCTGTTTTTT

V gene: TRBV9
J gene: TRBJ2-3
D gene: -
clone size: -
CDR3 protein: CASSGGIGDTQYF
CDR3 DNA: TGTGCCAGCAGCGGGGGGATTGGAGATACGCAGTATTTT

V gene: TRBV19
J gene: TRBJ1-5
D gene: -
clone size: once
CDR3 protein: CASSIAVGGNQPQHF
CDR3 DNA: TGTGCCAGTAGTATTGCTGTTGGTGGCAATCAGCCCCAGCATTTT

V gene: TRBV6-5
J gene: TRBJ1-5
D gene: -
clone size: -
CDR3 protein: CASSTGPSGNQPQHF
CDR3 DNA: TGTGCCAGCAGTACGGGCCCGTCAGGCAATCAGCCCCAGCATTTT

V gene: TRBV6-1
J gene: TRBJ2-7
D gene: -
clone size: -
CDR3 protein: CASRLYEQYF
CDR3 DNA: TGTGCCAGTAGACTCTACGAGCAGTACTTC

V gene: TRBV18
J gene: TRBJ1-1
D gene: -
clone size: -
CDR3 protein: CASSPPGRQNTEAFF
CDR3 DNA: TGTGCCAGCTCACCCCCGGGACGGCAGAACACTGAAGCTTTCTTT

V gene: TRBV14
J gene: TRBJ1-2
D gene: -
clone size: few
CDR3 protein: CASSQGIGYTF
CDR3 DNA: TGTGCCAGCAGCCAAGGAATTGGCTACACCTTC

V gene: TRBV2
J gene: TRBJ2-7
D gene: TRBD1
clone size: few
CDR3 protein: CASSEGVDRSYGEQYF
CDR3 DNA: TGTGCCAGCAGTGAAGGAGTGGACAGGTCCTATGGCGAGCAGTACTTC

V gene: TRBV29-1
J gene: TRBJ2-3
D gene: -
clone size: -
CDR3 protein: CSVEEKRDTQYF
CDR3 DNA: TGCAGCGTTGAAGAGAAAAGAGATACGCAGTATTTT

V gene: TRBV29-1
J gene: TRBJ2-2
D gene: -
clone size: -
CDR3 protein: CSVRKGTGELFF
CDR3 DNA: TGCAGCGTACGTAAGGGCACCGGGGAGCTGTTTTTT

V gene: TRBV5-1
J gene: TRBJ2-2
D gene: -
clone size: -
CDR3 protein: CASRRGGDTGELFF
CDR3 DNA: TGCGCCAGCCGCCGCGGCGGGGACACCGGGGAGCTGTTTTTT

V gene: TRBV7-2
J gene: TRBJ2-5
D gene: TRBD1
clone size: once
CDR3 protein: CASSLETGGGETQYF
CDR3 DNA: TGTGCCAGCAGCTTAGAGACAGGGGGGGGTGAGACCCAGTACTTC

V gene: TRBV30
J gene: TRBJ1-6
D gene: -
clone size: -
CDR3 protein: CAGRGEYNSPLHF
CDR3 DNA: TGTGCTGGGCGGGGAGAATATAATTCACCCCTCCACTTT

V gene: TRBV27
J gene: TRBJ1-1
D gene: -
clone size: once
CDR3 protein: CASSPLTRIGPFF
CDR3 DNA: TGTGCCAGCAGTCCCCTTACCCGCATCGGACCTTTCTTT

V gene: TRBV4-1
J gene: TRBJ2-1
D gene: -
clone size: -
CDR3 protein: CASTSPTGFNEQFF
CDR3 DNA: TGCGCCAGCACTTCCCCTACAGGGTTCAATGAGCAGTTCTTC

V gene: TRBV10-3
J gene: TRBJ1-6
D gene: -
clone size: -
CDR3 protein: CAISPRGESPLHF
CDR3 DNA: TGTGCCATCAGTCCCCGGGGGGAATCACCCCTCCACTTT

V gene: TRBV28
J gene: TRBJ1-4
D gene: -
clone size: -
CDR3 protein: CASSSGKEKLFF
CDR3 DNA: TGTGCCAGCTCATCGGGGAAAGAAAAACTGTTTTTT

V gene: TRBV6-1
J gene: TRBJ1-2
D gene: -
clone size: -
CDR3 protein: CASSGRVNYGYTF
CDR3 DNA: TGTGCCAGCAGCGGACGGGTTAACTATGGCTACACCTTC

V gene: TRBV19
J gene: TRBJ2-7
D gene: -
clone size: few
CDR3 protein: CASSITLGDTGYEQYF
CDR3 DNA: TGTGCCAGTAGTATTACTCTGGGGGACACAGGTTACGAGCAGTACTTC

V gene: TRBV9
J gene: TRBJ2-2
D gene: TRBD2
clone size: -
CDR3 protein: CASSPRLAKGEELFF
CDR3 DNA: TGTGCCAGCAGCCCCCGACTAGCGAAAGGAGAGGAGCTGTTTTTT

V gene: TRBV6-1
J gene: TRBJ2-7
D gene: TRBD2
clone size: -
CDR3 protein: CASRPDAGGNEQYF
CDR3 DNA: TGTGCCAGCAGACCCGACGCGGGGGGGAACGAGCAGTACTTC

V gene: TRBV7-9
J gene: TRBJ2-3
D gene: TRBD2
clone size: -
CDR3 protein: CASSLARGSTDTQYF
CDR3 DNA: TGTGCCAGCAGCTTAGCGCGGGGGAGCACAGATACGCAGTATTTT

V gene: TRBV7-2
J gene: TRBJ1-1
D gene: -
clone size: once
CDR3 protein: CASSKGRAYTEAFF
CDR3 DNA: TGTGCCAGCAGCAAGGGGAGGGCTTACACTGAAGCTTTCTTT

V gene: TRBV6-5
J gene: TRBJ1-2
D gene: TRBD1
clone size: -
CDR3 protein: CASSPPGTVYGYTF
CDR3 DNA: TGTGCCAGCAGTCCCCCCGGGACAGTCTATGGCTACACCTTC

V gene: TRBV6-4
J gene: TRBJ2-2
D gene: -
clone size: few
CDR3 protein: CASSDSGTGELFF
CDR3 DNA: TGTGCCAGCAGTGACTCGGGCACCGGGGAGCTGTTTTTT

V gene: TRBV6-5
J gene: TRBJ2-3
D gene: -
clone size: few
CDR3 protein: CAIGQTTDTQYF
CDR3 DNA: TGTGCCATCGGACAGACCACAGATACGCAGTATTTT

V gene: TRBV11-2
J gene: TRBJ2-1
D gene: -
clone size: -
CDR3 protein: CASSHGFNEQFF
CDR3 DNA: TGTGCCAGCAGCCACGGATTCAATGAGCAGTTCTTC

V gene: TRBV7-3
J gene: TRBJ1-6
D gene: -
clone size: -
CDR3 protein: CASSLSGDWGSPLHF
CDR3 DNA: TGTGCCAGCAGCTTATCGGGCGATTGGGGTTCACCCCTCCACTTT

V gene: TRBV7-2
J gene: TRBJ2-5
D gene: TRBD2
clone size: -
CDR3 protein: CASSLEVRRGDIAETQYF
CDR3 DNA: TGTGCCAGCAGCTTAGAAGTAAGGCGGGGGGATATTGCGGAGACCCAGTACTTC

V gene: TRBV4-3
J gene: TRBJ1-1
D gene: -
clone size: -
CDR3 protein: CASSQEVQSAATVPAFF
CDR3 DNA: TGCGCCAGCAGCCAAGAAGTCCAATCGGCCGCGACTGTCCCAGCTTTCTTT

V gene: TRBV7-6
J gene: TRBJ1-6
D gene: -
clone size: once
CDR3 protein: CASSPRRSPKDNSPLHF
CDR3 DNA: TGTGCCAGCAGCCCGCGCAGGTCTCCTAAGGATAATTCACCCCTCCACTTT

V gene: TRBV7-9
J gene: TRBJ2-3
D gene: -
clone size: -
CDR3 protein: CASSSTPLGTDTQYF
CDR3 DNA: TGTGCCAGCAGCTCAACCCCTTTGGGCACAGATACGCAGTATTTT

V gene: TRBV28
J gene: TRBJ2-7
D gene: -
clone size: -
CDR3 protein: CASKTISYEQYF
CDR3 DNA: TGTGCCAGTAAGACCATCTCCTACGAGCAGTACTTC

V gene: TRBV7-2
J gene: TRBJ2-7
D gene: TRBD2
clone size: -
CDR3 protein: CASSLVARGASLPSYEQYF
CDR3 DNA: TGTGCCAGCAGCTTAGTGGCGCGGGGGGCTTCACTCCCCTCCTACGAGCAGTACTTC

V gene: TRBV7-9
J gene: TRBJ1-6
D gene: -
clone size: -
CDR3 protein: CASSRMDLVYNSPLHF
CDR3 DNA: TGTGCCAGCAGCCGCATGGACCTCGTCTATAATTCACCCCTCCACTTT